The 27 T cell receptor beta chains given below trace back to one sample, sequenced in a study of blood T cell repertoires in COVID-19. The method was immunoSEQ multiplex PCR; TCRdb's version includes in-frame clones alone and lacks a portion of them. The data show about 280,000 clones, nearly 90% seen once. What was sequenced was PBMCs or T cells enriched from blood (not recorded which). These receptors were obtained from a woman aged 18 to 35 with acute COVID-19.

The rearrangement joins TRBV11-2 to TRBJ2-2; D remains ambiguous. The length of the CDR3 is 13 residues. Germline CDR1 reads SGHAT; CDR2 reads FQNNGV. V dropped 2 bases and J dropped 3 bases, with 4 bases sitting between them. CDR3 sequence (DNA): TGTGCCAGCAGCTTATATTACACCGGGGAGCTGTTTTTT. Its protein is CASSLYYTGELFF.

This chain links TRBV7-9 with TRBJ1-2, with 8 bases aligning to TRBD1. Germline V lookup: CDR1 SEHNR, CDR2 FQNEAQ (reference sequence). The CDR3 runs to 14 residues. V trimming: 5 bases; J trimming: 4 bases; junction bases outside the gene matches: 6. The CDR3 is CASSGQGQGYGYTF. The CDR3 DNA is TGTGCCAGCAGCGGTCAAGGACAGGGCTATGGCTACACCTTC.

The chain couples TRBV10-1 to TRBJ2-3; tentative D call: TRBD1 (5 bases). Per germline, CDR1 WNHNN and CDR2 SYGVQD (reference sequence). V lost 4 bases and J 6 bases, leaving 14 bases between the germline ends. This CDR3 spans 14 amino acids. The CDR3 is CASSGPQGPDTQYF. CDR3 nucleotide sequence: TGCGCCAGCAGTGGTCCGCAGGGTCCGGATACGCAGTATTTT.

V is TRBV18 and J is TRBJ1-1; 7 nucleotides align to TRBD1. The CDR3 extends over 12 amino acids. Germline CDR1 and CDR2: KGHSH and LQKENI. J lost 8 bases, V lost 4 bases, and 4 bases had no gene match. This CDR3 is CASSRGQEEAFF. The CDR3 bases are TGTGCCAGCTCACGCGGACAGGAAGAAGCTTTCTTT.

This chain connects TRBV5-6 to TRBJ1-5; D is ambiguous. Per the germline V gene, CDR1 is SGHDT and CDR2 is YYEEEE. The CDR3 sequence is 17 residues long. V was pared by 2 bases and J by 1 base, with 16 bases between. The DNA of the CDR3 is TGTGCCAGCAGCTTCTGGTCGGGGAGGGTAAGCAATCAGCCCCAGCATTTT. Translating it yields CASSFWSGRVSNQPQHF.

CDR3 in amino acids: CASSLDVAGDSYEQYF. CDR3 in DNA: TGCGCCAGCAGCTTGGATGTTGCGGGAGATTCTTACGAGCAGTACTTC. The chain joins TRBV5-1 to TRBJ2-7, with TRBD2 matching over 7 bases. Trimming took 0 bases from V and 4 from J; bases not matched to a gene: 10. Germline V CDR1 and CDR2: SGHRS, YFSETQ. The CDR3 totals 16 residues.

The chain combines TRBV7-8 with TRBJ1-2; TRBD1 matches 9 bases. The V and J ends lost 4 bases and 5 bases, in that order; junction bases with no gene match: 5. The CDR3 has 14 amino acids. CDR1 and CDR2 (germline): SGHVS, FQNEAQ. CDR3 amino acids: CASSSGQGSYGYTF. DNA of the CDR3: TGTGCCAGCAGCTCCGGACAGGGGAGTTATGGCTACACCTTC.

This clone was detected once. V is TRBV6-1 and J is TRBJ1-4, with TRBD1 as a possible D gene (5 bases). Germline V gene data show CDR1 as MNHNS and CDR2 as SASEGT. The V gene lost 2 bases and the J gene lost 4 bases, with 11 bases spanning the gap. The CDR3 is made up of 15 amino acids. Here the CDR3 reads CASSEKGLYNEKLFF. In DNA, the CDR3 is TGTGCCAGCAGTGAAAAGGGACTGTATAATGAAAAACTGTTTTTT.

V is TRBV6-5 and J is TRBJ2-7; 8 bases are a match to TRBD1. This CDR3 spans 15 amino acids. CDR1 is MNHEY and CDR2 is SVGAGI in the germline V gene. The ends lost 6 bases at V and 4 bases at J; junction bases unmatched: 11. This CDR3 is CASRQRPGQAYEQYF. CDR3 nucleotide sequence: TGTGCCAGCAGACAGAGACCGGGACAGGCTTACGAGCAGTACTTC.

The chain carries TRBV4-2 and TRBJ2-1; D is possibly TRBD2 (6 bases). V lost 3 bases to trimming and J lost 1 base, with 13 bases between them. The CDR3 is 16 residues long. The germline gives CDR1 LGHNA, CDR2 YNFKEQ. The CDR3 DNA is TGTGCCAGCAGCCAGGGAGGCTTGAGGTCCTACAATGAGCAGTTCTTC. It translates to CASSQGGLRSYNEQFF.

V is TRBV19 and J is TRBJ2-1; the D gene is possibly TRBD2 (7 bases). V was cut by 5 bases and J by 4 bases, with 15 bases left in between. CDR1 is LNHDA and CDR2 is SQIVND in the germline V gene (reference sequence). This CDR3 is 15 amino acids long. The CDR3 sequence: CASSGGARDYNEQFF. CDR3 nucleotides: TGTGCCAGTAGTGGGGGGGCGAGGGATTACAATGAGCAGTTCTTC.

This chain links TRBV3-1 (or the pseudogene TRBV3-2) with TRBJ1-2; 8 bases fit TRBD1. The CDR3 loop spans 15 amino acids. Looked up from germline, CDR1 is LGHDT and CDR2 is YNNKEL (reference sequence). Unmatched junction bases numbered 9, after V lost 2 bases and J lost 7 bases. DNA for the CDR3: TGTGCCAGCAGCCAACCACAGGGGGGTAATTGTGGCTACACCTTC. It encodes CASSQPQGGNCGYTF.

This clone appeared a few times. The chain combines TRBV19 with TRBJ1-6; TRBD1 might be the D (6 bases). CDR1 is LNHDA, CDR2 SQIVND, per germline (reference sequence). The CDR3 totals 14 residues. With 4 bases removed from V and 7 bases from J, the gap between germline ends came to 11 bases. CDR3 residues: CASSRYRDNSPLHF. Here the CDR3 DNA reads TGTGCCAGTAGTAGGTACAGGGACAATTCACCCCTCCACTTT.

This chain connects TRBV27 to TRBJ1-1; possible D gene TRBD1, 6 bases. V shed 2 bases and J shed 1 base, with 14 bases lying between them. The V gene's germline CDR1 is MNHEY and CDR2 SMNVEV (reference sequence). The CDR3 length is 16 residues. Written as DNA, the CDR3 is TGTGCCAGCAGTTTAAAAGGAAACAGGGAGAACACTGAAGCTTTCTTT. This codes for CASSLKGNRENTEAFF.

This chain connects TRBV6-5 to TRBJ2-5, with TRBD2 identical over 8 bases. V was pared by 6 bases and J by 5 bases, with 5 bases of the junction left unmatched. This CDR3 contains 13 residues. Per the germline V gene, CDR1 is MNHEY and CDR2 is SVGAGI. The CDR3 loop is CASRPGGLETQYF. As DNA, the CDR3 is TGTGCCAGCAGGCCGGGAGGGCTGGAGACCCAGTACTTC.

This chain links TRBV6-1 with TRBJ2-7, with D perhaps TRBD1 (6 bases). There are 17 residues in the CDR3. V was shortened by 4 bases and J by 4 bases, with 23 bases between the two germline ends. CDR1 and CDR2 from the germline V gene are MNHNS and SASEGT. CDR3 residues: CASSGGMWGPGEYEQYF. Written as DNA, the CDR3 is TGTGCCAGCAGTGGGGGTATGTGGGGGCCAGGGGAATACGAGCAGTACTTC.

The chain recombines TRBV28 with TRBJ2-1; 8 nucleotides line up with TRBD2. V shed 6 bases, J shed 2 bases, and the junction held 6 bases outside the gene matches. Germline-derived CDR1 and CDR2 are MDHEN and SYDVKM. The CDR3 extends over 15 amino acids. CDR3 protein: CASRPTSVTYNEQFF. In DNA form, the CDR3 reads TGTGCCAGCAGACCGACTAGCGTGACCTACAATGAGCAGTTCTTC.

The chain couples TRBV30 to TRBJ1-1, with TRBD1 as a possible D gene (6 bases). CDR3 size: 13 residues. V was cut by 1 base and J by 10 bases, with 16 bases left in between. Germline V gene data show CDR1 as GTSNPN and CDR2 as SVGIG (reference sequence). In DNA, the CDR3 is TGTGCCTGGAGTGCGGGACACCACCTGATAGCTTTCTTT. Its translation: CAWSAGHHLIAFF. The full variable domain, in which reference TRBV30 and TRBJ1-1 provide the parts outside the CDR3, is SQTIHQWPATLVQPVGSPLSLECTVEGTSNPNLYWYRQAAGRGLQLLFYSVGIGQISSEVPQNLSASRPQDRQFILSSKKLLLSDSGFYLCAWSAGHHLIAFFGQGTRLTVV.

The CDR3 region has the DNA TGCGCCAGCAGCCTAAGGACAGGGGACCCACTTTTGGGTGAAGCTTTCTTT. Its protein is CASSLRTGDPLLGEAFF. This chain links TRBV4-1 with TRBJ1-1; 9 bases are shared with TRBD1. The CDR3 totals 17 residues. CDR1 and CDR2 from the germline V gene are MGHRA and YSYEKL. The V segment lost 4 bases and the J segment 7 bases; nucleotides outside the gene matches: 16.

The J gene is TRBJ2-6, the V gene TRBV30, with 9 bases identical to TRBD1. This CDR3 region has 16 residues. Germline CDR1 and CDR2: GTSNPN and SVGIG (reference sequence). The V segment lost 2 bases and the J segment 2 bases; nucleotides outside the gene matches: 4. CDR3 bases: TGTGCCTGGAGTCGACAGGGGGGGACTGGGGCCAACGTCCTGACTTTC. It encodes CAWSRQGGTGANVLTF.

This clone was found a few times. V and J are TRBV2 and TRBJ1-1; D remains unclear. The V end was cut by 11 bases, the J end by 1 base, with 14 bases between. The CDR3 runs to 13 residues. Germline V lookup: CDR1 SNHLY, CDR2 FYNNEI. The CDR3, as DNA: TGTGCCGGTAGTCGTACCCCGAACACTGAAGCTTTCTTT. Amino acids: CAGSRTPNTEAFF.

The CDR3 protein is CASSYHDRVGHEQFF. The CDR3 DNA is TGTGCCAGCAGTTACCACGACAGGGTAGGCCATGAGCAGTTCTTC. The chain has TRBV6-2 or TRBV6-3 and TRBJ2-1, with TRBD1 matching 7 bases. J gave up 8 bases and V 2 bases, and 9 bases lay outside the gene matches. CDR1 and CDR2 (germline): MNHEY, SVGEGT. The CDR3 length is 15 residues.

The rearrangement uses TRBV28 and TRBJ2-7; 9 bases match TRBD2. V lost 1 base, J lost 0 bases, and 7 bases stayed unmatched. The germline V gene encodes CDR1 MDHEN and CDR2 SYDVKM. This CDR3 has 17 residues. The CDR3 here is CASSLLPSGGPSYEQYF. In nucleotides, the CDR3 is TGTGCCAGCAGTTTATTACCCAGCGGGGGGCCCTCCTACGAGCAGTACTTC.

The chain joins TRBV7-2 to TRBJ1-2; 9 nucleotides line up with TRBD1. The CDR3 totals 15 residues. Germline-derived CDR1 and CDR2 are SGHTA and FQGNSA. The ends lost 3 bases at V and 7 bases at J; junction bases unmatched: 9. This CDR3 is CASSFPQGAAAGYTF. In DNA form, the CDR3 reads TGTGCCAGCAGCTTCCCACAGGGGGCTGCGGCTGGCTACACCTTC.

The chain combines TRBV19 with TRBJ2-1; D ambiguous. V gave up 6 bases and J gave up 3 bases, with 3 bases separating them. CDR3 size: 11 residues. Looked up from germline, CDR1 is LNHDA and CDR2 is SQIVND (reference sequence). CDR3 region: CASRYYNEQFF. In nucleotides, the CDR3 is TGTGCCAGTAGATACTACAATGAGCAGTTCTTC.

This clone was found a few times. The chain employs TRBV5-1 and TRBJ2-4; TRBD2 matches at 12 bases. Losses at the gene ends were 4 bases for V and 0 bases for J; bases not matched to a gene: 11. This CDR3 contains 19 residues. Germline CDR1 is SGHRS and CDR2 is YFSETQ. The CDR3 loop reads CASSRNPGLAGLAKNIQYF. The CDR3 DNA sequence: TGCGCCAGCAGCCGCAATCCGGGACTAGCGGGTCTAGCCAAAAACATTCAGTACTTC.

This chain uses TRBV5-4 with TRBJ1-6; no reliable D call. The CDR3 consists of 15 residues. Germline CDR1 and CDR2: SGHNT and YYREEE (reference sequence). Trimming took off 4 bases at V and 13 bases at J, with 21 bases between the two ends. CDR3 sequence: CASSPTPTTISPLHF. The DNA for the CDR3 is TGTGCCAGCAGCCCCACCCCGACTACTATCAGCCCCCTCCACTTT. The full variable domain, its missing parts supplied by reference TRBV5-4 and TRBJ1-6, is ETGVTQSPTHLIKTRGQQVTLRCSSQSGHNTVSWYQQALGQGPQFIFQYYREEENGRGNFPPRFSGLQFPNYSSELNVNALELDDSALYLCASSPTPTTISPLHFGNGTRLTVT.